These T cell receptor beta chains were read from a single sample in a study of T-cell reconstitution after alpha-beta-depleted transplantation in children. From the PCR reads, TCRdb called clonotypes with MiXCR, one entry per CDR3 protein. The repertoire consists of 500,000 to 750,000 distinct CDR3 sequences, with 10% to 15% occurring once and the leading ten covering about 2%. This specimen consisted of PBMCs, mostly from graft donor cells, obtained 360 days after TCRalphabeta/CD19-depleted stem cell transplant. Every receptor here comes from a male patient younger than 18 who had a stem cell transplant for acute myeloid leukemia, so the T cells may come from the graft donor. CDR3s include the opening cysteine and the closing phenylalanine or tryptophan. D genes are given only for firm matches. Not all rows give a size; the values are once, few, many and, for expanded clones, a class.

>TRBV29-1|-|TRBJ2-1|-
CSVYPPDGGSYNEQFF
TGCAGCGTTTACCCCCCGGACGGGGGCTCCTACAATGAGCAGTTCTTC
>TRBV3-1|TRBD1|TRBJ2-7|-
CASSQGQGDYEQYF
TGTGCCAGCAGCCAGGGACAGGGGGACTACGAGCAGTACTTC
>TRBV7-9|-|TRBJ2-7|few
CASQTGSSYEQYF
TGTGCCAGCCAGACAGGATCCTCCTACGAGCAGTACTTC
>TRBV29-1|TRBD2|TRBJ2-1|many
CSVRTSGRGEQFF
TGCAGCGTACGGACTAGCGGGAGAGGGGAGCAGTTCTTC
>TRBV29-1|TRBD1|TRBJ2-3|few
CSVDPFPQGPSTDTQYF
TGCAGCGTTGATCCCTTTCCACAGGGGCCTAGCACAGATACGCAGTATTTT
>TRBV6-2/TRBV6-3|TRBD2|TRBJ2-7|-
CASSYPGLAGVTYEQYF
TGTGCCAGCAGTTACCCCGGACTAGCGGGCGTTACTTACGAGCAGTACTTC
>TRBV20-1|-|TRBJ1-1|few
CSAEVNTEAFF
TGCAGTGCTGAAGTGAACACTGAAGCTTTCTTT
>TRBV5-6|TRBD2|TRBJ2-7|-
CASSKILAGALSGEQYF
TGTGCCAGCAGCAAGATTCTAGCGGGAGCATTATCCGGCGAGCAGTACTTC
>TRBV25-1|TRBD2|TRBJ2-1|-
CASSDLAGGPSNEQFF
TGTGCCAGCAGTGACCTAGCGGGAGGGCCTAGTAATGAGCAGTTCTTC
>TRBV6-1|TRBD2|TRBJ2-1|-
CASSRLAGGFIYNEQFF
TGTGCCAGCAGTAGACTAGCGGGCGGGTTCATCTACAATGAGCAGTTCTTC
>TRBV7-7|TRBD2|TRBJ2-1|-
CASSLAGGHNEQFF
TGTGCTAGCAGCTTAGCGGGAGGGCACAATGAGCAGTTCTTC
>TRBV20-1|-|TRBJ2-7|few
CRARDTIAGQYF
TGCAGGGCCCGGGACACCATCGCTGGACAGTACTTC
>TRBV7-2|-|TRBJ2-5|few
CASSLGTAATGETQYF
TGTGCCAGCAGCTTAGGGACCGCGGCTACGGGAGAGACCCAGTACTTC
>TRBV20-1|-|TRBJ2-1|-
CSAEDGEIVYNEQFF
TGCAGTGCCGAAGACGGGGAGATTGTCTACAATGAGCAGTTCTTC
>TRBV7-3|-|TRBJ2-2|-
CASSLTTRTGELFF
TGTGCCAGCAGCTTAACGACTAGGACCGGGGAGCTGTTTTTT
>TRBV20-1|-|TRBJ2-1|-
CSASGGAEFF
TGCAGTGCCAGTGGGGGGGCTGAGTTCTTC
>TRBV12-5|-|TRBJ1-2|many
CASGLGKGTNGYTF
TGTGCTAGTGGTTTGGGTAAGGGAACGAATGGCTACACCTTC
>TRBV24-1|-|TRBJ2-1|-
CATSDRGTPHGRRFF
TGTGCCACCAGTGATCGCGGGACGCCCCATGGGAGAAGGTTCTTC
>TRBV14|TRBD2|TRBJ2-5|few
CASSQDIAGLATETQYF
TGTGCCAGCAGCCAAGATATAGCGGGATTGGCGACAGAGACCCAGTACTTC
>TRBV6-2/TRBV6-3|-|TRBJ2-1|-
CASSLSSASSYNEQFF
TGTGCCAGCAGTCTTTCTAGCGCGAGCTCCTACAATGAGCAGTTCTTC
>TRBV3-1|-|TRBJ2-2|-
CASSNGLSTGELFF
TGTGCCAGCAGCAATGGACTTTCAACCGGGGAGCTGTTTTTT
>TRBV28|-|TRBJ2-7|many
CASRRRGKMPYEQYF
TGTGCCAGCAGAAGAAGGGGTAAGATGCCCTACGAGCAGTACTTC
>TRBV11-2|TRBD2|TRBJ2-2|few
CASSTGRIHSGVLTGELFF
TGTGCCAGCAGCACCGGACGGATTCATAGCGGGGTTCTCACCGGGGAGCTGTTTTTT
>TRBV4-3|TRBD2|TRBJ2-5|few
CASSPGRGIAGVETQYF
TGCGCCAGCAGCCCTGGTAGGGGGATAGCGGGAGTAGAGACCCAGTACTTC
>TRBV29-1|-|TRBJ1-1|many
CSVPIYENTEAFF
TGCAGCGTTCCAATTTATGAGAACACTGAAGCTTTCTTT
>TRBV2|-|TRBJ2-5|few
CASTSGEGEETQYF
TGTGCCAGCACCTCAGGGGAGGGTGAAGAGACCCAGTACTTC
>TRBV20-1|-|TRBJ1-1|few
CSARRLNTEAFF
TGCAGTGCTAGAAGATTGAACACTGAAGCTTTCTTT
>TRBV28|TRBD1|TRBJ2-7|-
CASSQIAPGTGHSEQYF
TGTGCCAGCAGCCAAATCGCGCCCGGGACAGGGCACAGCGAGCAGTACTTC
>TRBV7-9|-|TRBJ2-2|few
CASSLERRTNTGELFF
TGTGCCAGCAGCTTAGAGCGGAGGACCAACACCGGGGAGCTGTTTTTT
>TRBV20-1|-|TRBJ2-3|-
CSAVGVGTDTQYF
TGCAGTGCTGTTGGGGTCGGCACAGATACGCAGTATTTT
>TRBV20-1|TRBD1|TRBJ2-7|-
CSASFRTGGYEQYF
TGCAGTGCTAGTTTTAGGACAGGGGGCTACGAGCAGTACTTC
>TRBV29-1|-|TRBJ2-1|-
CSVEGKPYYNEQFF
TGCAGCGTTGAGGGCAAACCCTACTACAATGAGCAGTTCTTC